This T cell receptor (beta chain) was recorded in a study of graft-versus-host responses after intestinal transplantation. On the study more broadly: Each transplant was multivisceral, liver-intestinal, or isolated intestinal. Whole-study results and caveats: The presence of high graft-versus-host to host-versus-graft clonal ratios in allografts characterized patients with graft-donor T cell macrochimerism. Peak circulating GvH clone levels tracked with early post-transplant HvG declines. Marrow from the recipient contained GvH clones, some of which had appeared first in ileum or blood.

Trimming left V 5 bases short and J 0 bases short, with 14 bases between. This CDR3 spans 16 amino acids. Germline CDR1 and CDR2: SGHTA and FQGTGA. In its sample, this clone was seen once. Its target is unknown. Sequencing used immunoSEQ multiplex PCR; TCRdb keeps in-frame clones, though not all of them. The sample holds over 60,000 clones; approximately 92% are singletons and the top ten take 6.7%. The sequence derives from a human patient who received an intestinal transplant, so some T cells may come from the graft donor. The sample consisted of bone marrow, taken roughly 780 days after intestinal transplantation. The chain employs TRBV7-3 and TRBJ1-3, with D perhaps TRBD1 (5 bases). The CDR3 here is CASSLGPESSGNTIYF. CDR3 coding DNA: TGTGCCAGCAGCCTGGGGCCCGAGAGCTCTGGAAACACCATATATTTT.